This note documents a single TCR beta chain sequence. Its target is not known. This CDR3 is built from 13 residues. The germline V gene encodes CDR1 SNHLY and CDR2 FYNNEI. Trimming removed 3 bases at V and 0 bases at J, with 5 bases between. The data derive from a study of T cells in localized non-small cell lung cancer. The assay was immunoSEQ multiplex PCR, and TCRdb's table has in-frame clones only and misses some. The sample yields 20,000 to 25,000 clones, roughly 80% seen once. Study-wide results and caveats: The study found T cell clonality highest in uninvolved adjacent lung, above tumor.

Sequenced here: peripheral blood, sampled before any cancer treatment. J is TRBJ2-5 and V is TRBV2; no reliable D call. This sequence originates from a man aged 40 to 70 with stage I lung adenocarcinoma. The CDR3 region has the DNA TGTGCCAGCAGTGATCACCACCAAGAGACCCAGTACTTC. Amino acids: CASSDHHQETQYF.